These 32 T cell receptor beta chains came from one sample sequenced in a study of CD8 T cells in ankylosing spondylitis. TCRdb called the 5' RACE reads again in MiXCR, with one record for every CDR3 protein. The top ten hold nearly 7% of the sample, which has under 300,000 distinct CDR3 sequences, around 7.8% seen once. Sequencing input: blood, either unsorted or a sorted T cell fraction (not recorded which). These TCRs come from a male donor with ankylosing spondylitis or in good health (not recorded which).

This clonotype was seen ten or more times. The chain recombines TRBV5-1 with TRBJ2-1; TRBD1 aligns across 7 bases. Germline-derived CDR1 and CDR2 are SGHRS and YFSETQ. The V gene end was trimmed by 2 bases and the J gene end by 3 bases; junction bases not matched to a gene: 5. The CDR3 sequence is 15 residues long. This CDR3 is CASSLQGQNYNEQFF. For the CDR3, the DNA is TGCGCCAGCAGCTTACAGGGACAGAACTACAATGAGCAGTTCTTC.

This clonotype was counted at least ten times. V usage is TRBV12-3 or TRBV12-4 and J usage is TRBJ1-2; perhaps TRBD1 as D (5 bases). This CDR3 has 15 residues. V lost 5 bases, J lost 1 base, and 14 bases lay in between. For the CDR3, the DNA is TGTGCCAGCAGTCAAGGGGAGGCCCATAACTATGGCTACACCTTC. It specifies CASSQGEAHNYGYTF.

There are many counts of this clonotype. V usage is TRBV5-1 and J usage is TRBJ1-1; 7 bases fit TRBD1. V trimming: 1 base; J trimming: 0 bases; junction bases outside the gene matches: 6. The CDR3 length is 16 residues. The germline V gene encodes CDR1 SGHRS and CDR2 YFSETQ. The CDR3 region has the DNA TGCGCCAGCAGCTTGTTAGACAGGGCAATGAACACTGAAGCTTTCTTT. Translated, it gives CASSLLDRAMNTEAFF.

This clonotype appeared many times. The chain joins TRBV20-1 to TRBJ2-5; D is ambiguous. The CDR3 consists of 13 residues. Trimming left V 3 bases short and J 1 base short, with 9 bases between. In germline, CDR1 is DFQATT, CDR2 SNEGSKA (reference sequence). This CDR3 is CSASTHLQETQYF. CDR3 nucleotide sequence: TGCAGTGCTAGTACACACCTCCAAGAGACCCAGTACTTC.

This clonotype was counted ten times or more. This chain joins TRBV20-1 and TRBJ2-7; 7 nucleotides line up with TRBD1. V was clipped by 6 bases and J by 0 bases; unmatched bases: 5. The germline V gene encodes CDR1 DFQATT and CDR2 SNEGSKA (reference sequence). The CDR3 loop spans 13 amino acids. The CDR3 region has the DNA TGCAGTGCCCTGGCAGGGGGCTCCTACGAGCAGTACTTC. Its protein product is CSALAGGSYEQYF.

This clonotype has a count of ten or more. V gene TRBV25-1 combines with J gene TRBJ2-5; 10 nucleotides match TRBD1. CDR1 is MGHDK and CDR2 is SYGVNS in the germline V gene. This CDR3 has 13 amino acids. V trimming: 11 bases; J trimming: 2 bases; junction bases outside the gene matches: 5. This CDR3 is CASGTGAQETQYF. The CDR3 DNA sequence: TGTGCCTCCGGGACAGGGGCGCAAGAGACCCAGTACTTC.

This clonotype was seen at least ten times. V gene TRBV11-2 combines with J gene TRBJ2-6; maybe TRBD2 (5 bases). Germline CDR1 is SGHAT and CDR2 is FQNNGV. V was clipped by 0 bases and J by 1 base, with 16 bases between them. CDR3 length equals 19 residues. CDR3 region: CASSLDSDLILSGANVLTF. In DNA, the CDR3 is TGTGCCAGCAGCTTAGATAGCGACCTCATACTTTCTGGGGCCAACGTCCTGACTTTC. Complete variable domain (other parts from reference TRBV11-2 and TRBJ2-6): EAGVAQSPRYKIIEKRQSVAFWCNPISGHATLYWYQQILGQGPKLLIQFQNNGVVDDSQLPKDRFSAERLKGVDSTLKIQPAKLEDSAVYLCASSLDSDLILSGANVLTFGAGSRLTVL.

This clonotype was picked up many times. The chain is built from TRBV7-9 and TRBJ2-7; tentatively, D is TRBD1 (6 bases). The V gene's germline CDR1 is SEHNR and CDR2 FQNEAQ (reference sequence). The V gene lost 2 bases and the J gene lost 6 bases, with 17 bases spanning the gap. The CDR3 spans 15 residues. CDR3 protein: CASSLRQGRTSEQYF. The CDR3, as DNA: TGTGCCAGCAGCTTAAGGCAGGGGCGCACCTCCGAGCAGTACTTC.

This clonotype was counted at least ten times. The J gene is TRBJ2-2, the V gene TRBV3-1; 8 bases are shared with TRBD2. The CDR3 has 17 amino acids. V lost 4 bases to trimming and J lost 1 base; unmatched junction nucleotides: 8. Per the germline V gene, CDR1 is LGHDT and CDR2 is YNNKEL (reference sequence). The CDR3 reads CASSPRVGLVNTGELFF. The CDR3, as DNA: TGTGCCAGCAGCCCCAGGGTGGGACTAGTGAACACCGGGGAGCTGTTTTTT.

The chain combines TRBV7-9 with TRBJ1-1, with D tentatively TRBD1 (6 bases). Per the germline V gene, CDR1 is SEHNR and CDR2 is FQNEAQ (reference sequence). The ends were cut back, 1 base at V and 9 bases at J, with 15 bases in the middle. The CDR3 is 14 amino acids. CDR3 region: CASSLVAGAEKAFF. CDR3 in DNA: TGTGCCAGCAGCTTAGTGGCGGGGGCTGAGAAAGCTTTCTTT.

This clonotype showed up many times. V is TRBV3-1 and J is TRBJ1-1; D remains unclear. The CDR3 sequence is 16 residues long. The germline V gene has CDR1 LGHDT and CDR2 YNNKEL (reference sequence). Trimming shortened V by 3 bases and J by 2 bases, and 16 bases separated the two germline ends. This CDR3 reads CASSQQQGRINTEAFF. The DNA of the CDR3 is TGTGCCAGCAGCCAGCAGCAAGGACGGATCAACACTGAAGCTTTCTTT. Complete variable domain (other parts from reference TRBV3-1 and TRBJ1-1): DTAVSQTPKYLVTQMGNDKSIKCEQNLGHDTMYWYKQDSKKFLKIMFSYNNKELIINETVPNRFSPKSPDKAHLNLHINSLELGDSAVYFCASSQQQGRINTEAFFGQGTRLTVV.

This clonotype was seen many times. V and J are TRBV6-5 and TRBJ1-4; no firm D call. Germline CDR1 is MNHEY and CDR2 is SVGAGI. There are 15 residues in the CDR3. The V end lost 2 bases, the J end lost 7 bases, and 14 bases lay between the germline ends. CDR3 in amino acids: CASSYDPGSSEKLFF. The DNA for the CDR3 is TGTGCCAGCAGTTACGATCCGGGGTCGAGTGAAAAACTGTTTTTT.

In this sample, this clonotype turned up many times. This chain joins TRBV7-3 and TRBJ2-1; D is ambiguous. Trimming took 3 bases from V and 0 from J, leaving 9 bases between them. The CDR3 covers 15 residues. The germline V gene has CDR1 SGHTA and CDR2 FQGTGA. The CDR3 DNA follows: TGTGCCAGCAGCTTCAGTGATAGCTCCTACAATGAGCAGTTCTTC. Translating it yields CASSFSDSSYNEQFF.

This clonotype was seen at least ten times. This chain uses TRBV20-1 with TRBJ1-2; no firm D call. The ends were cut back, 1 base at V and 9 bases at J, with 12 bases in the middle. Germline lookup yields CDR1 DFQATT and CDR2 SNEGSKA (reference sequence). This CDR3 region has 12 residues. The CDR3 loop reads CSARGRGDSYTF. The CDR3 bases are TGCAGTGCTAGAGGCCGGGGTGATAGCTACACCTTC.

The sample holds many counts of this clonotype. The V call is TRBV6-5, the J call TRBJ1-1; 8 bases map to TRBD1. Germline V gives CDR1 MNHEY, CDR2 SVGAGI. The CDR3 consists of 12 residues. Unmatched junction bases numbered 3, after V lost 5 bases and J lost 7 bases. CDR3 loop: CASSPDRGEAFF. CDR3 sequence (DNA): TGTGCCAGCAGTCCTGACAGGGGTGAAGCTTTCTTT.

In its sample, this clonotype was seen many times. The chain joins TRBV7-9 to TRBJ1-5; no clear D gene. CDR3 length equals 12 residues. CDR1 and CDR2 (germline): SEHNR, FQNEAQ (reference sequence). V was pared by 1 base and J by 4 bases, with 2 bases between. CDR3 region: CASSLVNQPQHF. In DNA form, the CDR3 reads TGTGCCAGCAGCTTAGTGAATCAGCCCCAGCATTTT.

This clonotype was counted many times. The rearrangement uses TRBV19 and TRBJ1-5, with D possibly being TRBD1 (5 bases). V was cut by 10 bases and J by 4 bases, with 17 bases left in between. This CDR3 has 14 amino acids. Germline lookup yields CDR1 LNHDA and CDR2 SQIVND (reference sequence). In DNA form, the CDR3 reads TGTGCCACCTCCGGGCTAAGGGGAAATCAGCCCCAGCATTTT. The encoded protein is CATSGLRGNQPQHF.

This clonotype counts as medium-sized. The chain links TRBV7-2 to TRBJ2-2; D is undetermined. Trimming removed 2 bases at V and 8 bases at J, with 6 bases between. The germline V gene has CDR1 SGHTA and CDR2 FQGNSA. CDR3 length: 12 amino acids. Written as DNA, the CDR3 is TGTGCCAGCAGCTTAAAGTTGGGGGAGCTGTTTTTT. Its protein product is CASSLKLGELFF.

Many counts were recorded for this clonotype. J is TRBJ2-6 and V is TRBV5-1; 8 bases are a match to TRBD1. Germline CDR1 and CDR2: SGHRS and YFSETQ. The trim removed 4 bases at V and 3 bases at J, leaving 9 bases unmatched. The CDR3 extends over 17 amino acids. This CDR3 reads CASSEDRVVSGANVLTF. CDR3 in DNA: TGCGCCAGCAGCGAGGACAGGGTTGTCAGTGGGGCCAACGTCCTGACTTTC.

This clonotype showed up many times. This chain uses TRBV7-3 with TRBJ2-5, with 7 bases matching TRBD2. The ends lost 2 bases at V and 0 bases at J; junction bases unmatched: 12. CDR3 length: 18 amino acids. The V gene's germline CDR1 is SGHTA and CDR2 FQGTGA. In DNA, the CDR3 is TGTGCCAGCAGCTTATACGGACCCGTGGGGGGGTACCAAGAGACCCAGTACTTC. This encodes CASSLYGPVGGYQETQYF.

This clonotype has at least ten counts. The chain has TRBV12-3 or TRBV12-4 and TRBJ2-7; D might be TRBD2 (5 bases). CDR3 length: 13 amino acids. Trimming stripped 3 bases from V and 7 bases from J, with 13 bases between. The CDR3: CASSLSLAGEQYF. The CDR3, as DNA: TGTGCCAGCAGTTTGTCCCTAGCCGGGGAGCAGTACTTC.

This clonotype has at least ten counts. The J gene is TRBJ2-3, the V gene TRBV2; D gene ambiguous. The CDR3 is 14 amino acids. V dropped 6 bases and J dropped 3 bases, with 13 bases sitting between them. Germline CDR1 is SNHLY and CDR2 is FYNNEI. For the CDR3, the DNA is TGTGCCAGCAGCATCCTAGGAATTACAGATACGCAGTATTTT. Protein product: CASSILGITDTQYF.

In its sample, this clonotype was seen many times. The chain joins TRBV20-1 to TRBJ2-5; 7 bases line up with TRBD1. Germline CDR1 reads DFQATT; CDR2 reads SNEGSKA (reference sequence). The CDR3 has 13 amino acids. The ends lost 2 bases at V and 3 bases at J; junction bases unmatched: 3. The CDR3 protein is CSARWQGEETQYF. DNA of the CDR3: TGCAGTGCTAGATGGCAGGGGGAAGAGACCCAGTACTTC.

V usage is TRBV27 and J usage is TRBJ2-7; 8 bases match TRBD1. The CDR3 covers 15 residues. V was clipped by 7 bases and J by 7 bases; unmatched bases: 15. The germline V gene has CDR1 MNHEY and CDR2 SMNVEV (reference sequence). The CDR3 here is CASTFLGTGVGEQYF. The CDR3 coding sequence is TGTGCCAGCACCTTCCTCGGGACAGGTGTAGGAGAGCAGTACTTC.

This clonotype has a count of ten or more. The chain combines TRBV7-2 with TRBJ2-1; perhaps TRBD2 as D (7 bases). From germline, CDR1 is SGHTA and CDR2 FQGNSA. V dropped 4 bases and J dropped 5 bases, with 18 bases sitting between them. CDR3 size: 16 residues. The DNA of the CDR3 is TGTGCCAGCAGCTCCATAGGGGAGGGGGTCGACAATGAGCAGTTCTTC. Amino acid sequence: CASSSIGEGVDNEQFF.

In this sample, this clonotype turned up many times. The rearrangement links TRBV6-5 to TRBJ2-2; 10 bases line up with TRBD2. Germline V gene data show CDR1 as MNHEY and CDR2 as SVGAGI. This CDR3 is built from 16 residues. The V gene end was trimmed by 2 bases and the J gene end by 7 bases; junction bases not matched to a gene: 7. The CDR3 DNA is TGTGCCAGCAGTTACCCTACTAGCGGGAAGGTCGGGGAGCTGTTTTTT. Its translation is CASSYPTSGKVGELFF.

This clonotype was picked up many times. The chain carries TRBV9 and TRBJ2-3; 9 positions agree with TRBD2. This CDR3 contains 15 residues. In germline, CDR1 is SGDLS, CDR2 YYNGEE. V trimming: 3 bases; J trimming: 4 bases; junction bases outside the gene matches: 6. As DNA, the CDR3 is TGTGCCAGCAGCGCCGCGGGGGGGAATGCAGATACGCAGTATTTT. As protein: CASSAAGGNADTQYF.

This clonotype was seen at least ten times. The J gene is TRBJ2-3, the V gene TRBV5-1, with TRBD1 matching 7 bases. CDR1 SGHRS and CDR2 YFSETQ come from the germline V gene. The J segment lost 1 base and the V segment lost 4 bases, leaving 6 bases of the junction unmatched. The CDR3 loop spans 15 amino acids. CDR3 sequence reads: CASSQAGTGTDTQYF. For the CDR3, the DNA is TGCGCCAGCAGCCAAGCCGGGACAGGCACAGATACGCAGTATTTT. The full variable domain, its missing parts supplied by reference TRBV5-1 and TRBJ2-3, is KAGVTQTPRYLIKTRGQQVTLSCSPISGHRSVSWYQQTPGQGLQFLFEYFSETQRNKGNFPGRFSGRQFSNSRSEMNVSTLELGDSALYLCASSQAGTGTDTQYFGPGTRLTVL.

This clonotype has a count of ten or more. The chain has TRBV21-1 and TRBJ2-1; the tabulated D call, TRBD2, remains unverified against the DNA. TRBV21-1 is termed a pseudogene. There are 17 residues in the CDR3. The CDR3 region is CASSRGLSGRSYNEQFF. The CDR3 DNA follows: TGTGCCAGCAGCCGGGGACTAAGCGGGAGATCCTACAATGAGCAGTTCTTC.

This clonotype has a count of ten or more. The chain has TRBV20-1 and TRBJ1-1; the D gene is possibly TRBD1 (6 bases). V gave up 2 bases and J gave up 6 bases, with 16 bases separating them. This CDR3 region has 14 residues. The germline gives CDR1 DFQATT, CDR2 SNEGSKA (reference sequence). In nucleotides, the CDR3 is TGCAGTGCTAGATCAGGGGTATTGTTTCCTGAAGCTTTCTTT. Encoded protein: CSARSGVLFPEAFF.

In this sample, this clonotype turned up many times. V is TRBV12-3 or TRBV12-4 and J is TRBJ2-2, with TRBD2 identical over 7 bases. There are 17 residues in the CDR3. The ends lost 6 bases at V and 2 bases at J; junction bases unmatched: 12. CDR3 sequence: CASSSRLGGENTGELFF. CDR3 nucleotide sequence: TGTGCCAGCAGCTCCCGTTTGGGGGGGGAAAACACCGGGGAGCTGTTTTTT.

This clonotype showed up many times. The rearrangement joins TRBV20-1 to TRBJ1-5; D is unclear. The V gene lost 4 bases and the J gene lost 0 bases, with 7 bases spanning the gap. CDR3 length equals 13 residues. The germline gives CDR1 DFQATT, CDR2 SNEGSKA (reference sequence). CDR3 nucleotide sequence: TGCAGTGCTAACGGGGATAGCAATCAGCCCCAGCATTTT. The encoded protein is CSANGDSNQPQHF.